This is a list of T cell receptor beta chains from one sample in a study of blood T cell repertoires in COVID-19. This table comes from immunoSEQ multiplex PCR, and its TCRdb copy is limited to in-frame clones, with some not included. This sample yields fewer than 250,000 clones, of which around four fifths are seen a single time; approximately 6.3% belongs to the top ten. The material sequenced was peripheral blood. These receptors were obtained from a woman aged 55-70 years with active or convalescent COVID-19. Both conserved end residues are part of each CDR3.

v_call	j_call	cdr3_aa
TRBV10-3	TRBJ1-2	CAISERIGPRGGGYTF
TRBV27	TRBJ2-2	CASSSQGTGELFF
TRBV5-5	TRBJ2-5	CASSYPGLPQETQYF
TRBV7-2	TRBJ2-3	CASSVSGFGGDTQYF
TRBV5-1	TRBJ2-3	CASSSGWRTDTQYF
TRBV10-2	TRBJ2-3	CASSEKGRGGTDTQYF
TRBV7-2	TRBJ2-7	CASSLLLRGEQYF
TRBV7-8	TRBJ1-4	CASSLARVSEKLFF
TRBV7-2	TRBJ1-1	CASSFGAETGEAFF
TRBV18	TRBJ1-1	CASSPAPRETEAFF
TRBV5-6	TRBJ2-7	CASSGNRGHDEQYF
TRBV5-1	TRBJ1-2	CASSVWTGAGKGYTF
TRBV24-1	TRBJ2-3	CATSDWLAGGTDTQYF
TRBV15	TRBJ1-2	CATSRGRANYGYTF
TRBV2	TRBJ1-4	CASSEVQGAGEKLFF
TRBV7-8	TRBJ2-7	CASSLAMRDYEQYF
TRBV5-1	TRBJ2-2	CASSLSGGAPNTGELFF
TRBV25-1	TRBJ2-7	CASSEVGLAGLEQYF
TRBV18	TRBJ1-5	CASSSETSEQPQHF
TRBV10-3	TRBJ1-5	CAISESSGFGDQPQHF
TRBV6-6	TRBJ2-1	CASGTSGGESEQFF
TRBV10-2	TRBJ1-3	CASSKFRDSGNTIYF
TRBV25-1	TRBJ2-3	CASSASTDTQYF
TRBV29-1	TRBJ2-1	CSVAENWNEQFF